The T cell receptor beta chain under discussion was sequenced for a study of blood T cell repertoires in COVID-19. Study details: COVID-19 samples from acute and convalescent phases originated in the United States, Italy and Spain. The cDNA or gDNA used as material had been derived from T cells, B-cell-depleted T cells, or PBMCs.

Per the original data handling: Nucleated cell number was recorded as an estimate derived from reference gene primer amplification. Profiling relied on immunoSEQ multiplex PCR, and the TCRdb table lists in-frame clones only, not all of them. V and J calls plus clone size are reproduced from that table; the DNA served to infer D and trimming. The data contain 150,000 to 200,000 clones, approximately 86% of them seen just once; the ten biggest clones take up 7%. There are a few counts of this clone. With V trimmed by 2 bases and J by 0 bases, 17 bases remained unmatched. The germline V gene has CDR1 SNHLY and CDR2 FYNNEI. CDR3 length equals 21 residues. Seattle-derived patients entered the study during active infection and were followed longitudinally.

This receptor was taken from a woman aged 40 to 50 with COVID-19, enrolled during active disease. The specimen was peripheral blood. The chain is built from TRBV2 and TRBJ2-2, with 8 positions matching TRBD2. Written as DNA, the CDR3 is TGTGCCAGCAGTGAATATAGTCTAGCGGGCCCTCCCCGCGCGAACACCGGGGAGCTGTTTTTT. As protein: CASSEYSLAGPPRANTGELFF.